The 16 T cell receptor beta chains in this list originate from one sample, sequenced in a study of regulatory T cells in long-lasting Graves disease. Described time point: persistent/refractory GD, antithyroid drugs over 5 years with positive TRAb. RNA extracted from PBMCs served as the sequencing template. Researchers made TCR beta libraries by using iRepertoire HTBI primers and running Arm-PCR on CDR3 regions. TCRdb processed the multiplex PCR reads anew with MiXCR; each CDR3 protein has one entry. The table records more than 650,000 distinct CDR3 sequences, 30% of them present only once. Sequenced material: peripheral blood mononuclear cells (PBMCs), taken when the disease was refractory, from a patient treated with antithyroid drugs. The origin of the receptors is a female donor with Graves disease.

The V and J genes are TRBV5-1 and TRBJ1-1, with 9 bases lining up with TRBD1. CDR3 length equals 15 residues. CDR1 is SGHRS, CDR2 YFSETQ, per germline. J gave up 6 bases and V 4 bases, and 10 bases lay outside the gene matches. The CDR3 loop is CASSRHRGRVAEAFF. CDR3 DNA: TGCGCCAGCAGCCGCCACAGGGGGCGCGTCGCTGAAGCTTTCTTT.

This clonotype was counted only a few times. Just one base apart from a much larger clone, this may be a read error. The chain is built from TRBV3-1 and TRBJ1-1; no clear D gene. The germline V gene encodes CDR1 LGHDT and CDR2 YNNKEL (reference sequence). V was cut by 2 bases and J by 1 base, with 2 bases left in between. The CDR3 runs to 12 residues. CDR3 nucleotides: TGTGCCAGCAGCCAATGGAACACTGAAGCTTTCTTT. It yields the protein CASSQWNTEAFF.

The chain carries TRBV6-1 and TRBJ2-5; perhaps TRBD1 as D (5 bases). V was shortened by 2 bases and J by 4 bases, with 14 bases between the two germline ends. The germline V gene has CDR1 MNHNS and CDR2 SASEGT. The CDR3 consists of 15 residues. The CDR3 spells CASSEWGRTGETQYF. The CDR3 DNA sequence: TGTGCCAGCAGTGAATGGGGAAGAACAGGAGAGACCCAGTACTTC.

The rearrangement joins TRBV2 to TRBJ2-2, with D unclear. Trimming cost V 2 bases and J 1 base, with 5 bases left between them. The CDR3 spans 14 residues. Looked up from germline, CDR1 is SNHLY and CDR2 is FYNNEI. CDR3 region: CASSESVNTGELFF. The CDR3 nucleotides read TGTGCCAGCAGTGAATCGGTGAACACCGGGGAGCTGTTTTTT. Variable domain in full (rest from reference TRBV2 and TRBJ2-2): EPEVTQTPSHQVTQMGQEVILRCVPISNHLYFYWYRQILGQKVEFLVSFYNNEISEKSEIFDDQFSVERPDGSNFTLKIRSTKLEDSAMYFCASSESVNTGELFFGEGSRLTVL.

Many counts were recorded for this clonotype. Here the CDR3 DNA reads TGTGCCAGCAGTCCGGGACACCTGAACACCGGGGAGCTGTTTTTT. Its translation is CASSPGHLNTGELFF. This rearrangement joins TRBV2 to TRBJ2-2; the D gene is possibly TRBD1 (6 bases). Trimming stripped 5 bases from V and 1 base from J, with 11 bases between. From germline, CDR1 is SNHLY and CDR2 FYNNEI. The CDR3 has 15 residues.

The genes are TRBV6-1 and TRBJ2-2; maybe TRBD1 (6 bases). The CDR3 contains 16 residues. The V end was cut by 5 bases, the J end by 0 bases, with 13 bases between. CDR1 is MNHNS and CDR2 is SASEGT in the germline V gene. The CDR3 sequence is CASSPPGVANTGELFF. CDR3 DNA: TGTGCCAGCAGTCCACCAGGGGTGGCGAACACCGGGGAGCTGTTTTTT.

In its sample, this clonotype was seen a few times. This chain uses TRBV30 with TRBJ1-5; the D gene is possibly TRBD1 (6 bases). CDR3 length: 13 amino acids. V was clipped by 3 bases and J by 10 bases, with 16 bases between them. From germline, CDR1 is GTSNPN and CDR2 SVGIG (reference sequence). The DNA for the CDR3 is TGTGCCTGGAGCCCCTCGATTGGGGGCCCCCAGCATTTT. Its translation: CAWSPSIGGPQHF.

This clonotype was counted ten times or more. V is TRBV6-1 and J is TRBJ1-1; a possible D gene is TRBD1 (5 bases). With 2 bases removed from V and 1 base from J, the gap between germline ends came to 26 bases. This CDR3 is built from 20 residues. The germline CDR1 and CDR2 sequences are MNHNS and SASEGT. CDR3 bases: TGTGCCAGCAGTGAAATGGGGGAAAGCGGCAGGGCCCCAGGGAACACTGAAGCTTTCTTT. It translates to CASSEMGESGRAPGNTEAFF.

This clonotype showed up just a few times. The V gene is TRBV20-1, the J gene TRBJ2-7; 7 positions agree with TRBD2. The germline V gene has CDR1 DFQATT and CDR2 SNEGSKA (reference sequence). This CDR3 contains 13 residues. Trimming cost V 3 bases and J 6 bases; bases outside gene matches: 8. CDR3 sequence: CSASGAGVSEQYF. As DNA, the CDR3 is TGCAGTGCTAGCGGCGCGGGAGTTTCCGAGCAGTACTTC.

The chain uses TRBV12-3 or TRBV12-4 and TRBJ2-3; unclear D gene. CDR3 length: 18 residues. V was clipped by 2 bases and J by 0 bases, with 18 bases between them. The CDR3 loop reads CASSLFKPSPFSTDTQYF. The DNA for the CDR3 is TGTGCCAGCAGTTTATTCAAACCGTCCCCGTTCAGCACAGATACGCAGTATTTT.

There are a few counts of this clonotype. The chain combines TRBV20-1 with TRBJ1-5; the D gene is possibly TRBD1 (6 bases). V was cut by 6 bases and J by 2 bases, with 14 bases left in between. The CDR3 is 14 amino acids. Germline CDR1 reads DFQATT; CDR2 reads SNEGSKA (reference sequence). The CDR3 loop reads CSAHPGEGNQPQHF. CDR3 bases: TGCAGTGCCCACCCAGGGGAGGGCAATCAGCCCCAGCATTTT.

This clonotype showed up just a few times. The rearrangement uses TRBV28 and TRBJ1-5, with TRBD1 identical over 11 bases. CDR1 and CDR2 from the germline V gene are MDHEN and SYDVKM. V lost 5 bases, J lost 6 bases, and 6 bases stayed unmatched. This CDR3 region has 15 residues. This CDR3 is CASSPGTGGVQPQHF. The CDR3 nucleotides are TGTGCCAGCAGTCCCGGGACAGGGGGAGTTCAGCCCCAGCATTTT.

V gene TRBV25-1 combines with J gene TRBJ1-2; a possible D gene is TRBD1 (5 bases). Trimming took 3 bases from V and 3 from J, leaving 14 bases between them. This CDR3 contains 15 residues. CDR1 and CDR2 from the germline V gene are MGHDK and SYGVNS. CDR3 in amino acids: CASSEDGRVDYGYTF. CDR3 sequence (DNA): TGTGCCAGCAGTGAGGACGGCAGGGTGGACTATGGCTACACCTTC.

V usage is TRBV20-1 and J usage is TRBJ1-5; TRBD1 matches 11 bases. Germline CDR1 and CDR2: DFQATT and SNEGSKA (reference sequence). The CDR3 length is 16 residues. The junction had 8 bases not matched to a gene; V was cut back by 3 bases and J by 4 bases. The CDR3 bases are TGCAGTGCTAGCTCGGGACAGGGGGGTTGGAATCAGCCCCAGCATTTT. Translated, it gives CSASSGQGGWNQPQHF.

The DNA of the CDR3 is TGTGCCAGTAGTACGACCCAGGGGGCGAACACTGAAGCTTTCTTT. It translates to CASSTTQGANTEAFF. The chain joins TRBV19 to TRBJ1-1; 8 bases line up with TRBD1. The CDR3 sequence is 15 residues long. Looked up from germline, CDR1 is LNHDA and CDR2 is SQIVND (reference sequence). Germline trimming cut 4 bases from V and 1 base from J; bases unmatched to any gene: 5. Variable domain in full (rest from reference TRBV19 and TRBJ1-1): DGGITQSPKYLFRKEGQNVTLSCEQNLNHDAMYWYRQDPGQGLRLIYYSQIVNDFQKGDIAEGYSVSREKKESFPLTVTSAQKNPTAFYLCASSTTQGANTEAFFGQGTRLTVV.

This clonotype has more than one count but fewer than ten. The chain links TRBV5-1 to TRBJ1-2, with TRBD1 identical over 7 bases. This CDR3 is 13 amino acids long. Germline assignment: CDR1 SGHRS and CDR2 YFSETQ. Trimming removed 3 bases from V and 8 bases from J; junction bases left unmatched: 7. Here the CDR3 reads CASSSGQDDGYTF. The CDR3 DNA sequence: TGCGCCAGCAGCTCCGGACAGGATGACGGCTACACCTTC.